The 26 T cell receptor beta chains in this list originate from one sample, sequenced in a study of regulatory T cells in long-lasting Graves disease. Investigators prepared the TCR beta libraries by applying iRepertoire HTBI primers and Arm-PCR of CDR3 regions. TCRdb reprocessed the multiplex PCR reads with MiXCR, giving one entry per CDR3 protein. The sample includes 580,000 or so distinct CDR3 sequences, about 16% of them seen just once. The time point: newly diagnosed GD, antithyroid drugs for less than 3 months. There was RNA extracted from PBMCs, and the TCR library was made from it. The same data also went into a second study, on T cells in Graves' hyperthyroidism and ophthalmopathy.

Source: peripheral blood mononuclear cells (PBMCs), taken at new diagnosis, from a patient treated with antithyroid drugs. The receptors here all came from a man aged 18 to 29 with Graves disease.

This clonotype occurred many times. V gene TRBV30 combines with J gene TRBJ2-2; tentative D call: TRBD1 (6 bases). The CDR3 sequence is 13 residues long. Germline lookup yields CDR1 GTSNPN and CDR2 SVGIG (reference sequence). V lost 4 bases to trimming and J lost 0 bases, with 6 bases between them. DNA for the CDR3: TGTGCCTGGAACAGGGCGAACACCGGGGAGCTGTTTTTT. This encodes CAWNRANTGELFF.

A few counts support this clonotype. The chain employs TRBV20-1 and TRBJ2-3, with 8 bases aligning to TRBD2. J lost 1 base, V lost 8 bases, and 2 bases had no gene match. Germline loops: CDR1 DFQATT, CDR2 SNEGSKA (reference sequence). The CDR3 has 12 amino acids. The chain's CDR3 is CSSGSRTDTQYF. CDR3 DNA: TGCAGTAGCGGGAGCCGCACAGATACGCAGTATTTT.

At least ten counts were recorded for this clonotype. V gene TRBV30 combines with J gene TRBJ2-4, with 7 bases identical to TRBD2. Trimming took 4 bases from V and 8 from J; bases not matched to a gene: 5. The germline gives CDR1 GTSNPN, CDR2 SVGIG (reference sequence). This CDR3 spans 12 amino acids. In nucleotides, the CDR3 is TGTGCCTGGAATCGGGGAGGGGACATTCAGTACTTC. Its protein product is CAWNRGGDIQYF.

This clonotype has only a few counts. A junction end diverges from the germline sequence, so it may reflect a read error. The V and J genes are TRBV6-5 and TRBJ2-7, with 11 bases matching TRBD2. This CDR3 is 17 amino acids long. The V gene's germline CDR1 is MNHEY and CDR2 SVGAGI. The DNA of the CDR3 is TGTGCCAGCAGTTACTACCTAGCGGGAGGTTGGCAAGACGAGCAGTGCTTC. This codes for CASSYYLAGGWQDEQCF.

In this sample, this clonotype turned up many times. The chain joins TRBV12-3 or TRBV12-4 to TRBJ2-7; TRBD1 aligns across 9 bases. The CDR3 loop spans 15 amino acids. The V segment lost 6 bases and the J segment 3 bases; nucleotides outside the gene matches: 9. In DNA form, the CDR3 reads TGTGCCAGCAGACTAGAAGACAGGGGGAACTACGAGCAGTACTTC. It specifies CASRLEDRGNYEQYF.

The table lists this clonotype with a few counts. V usage is TRBV11-2 and J usage is TRBJ2-5; D gene ambiguous. The CDR3 is 15 residues long. Germline-derived CDR1 and CDR2 are SGHAT and FQNNGV. V lost 5 bases and J 2 bases, leaving 15 bases between the germline ends. In DNA, the CDR3 is TGTGCCAGCAGCCGCGCCGTGGGTCTGCAAGAGACCCAGTACTTC. As protein: CASSRAVGLQETQYF.

The genes are TRBV29-1 and TRBJ2-1; 10 positions match TRBD2. The DNA end is a closer match to TRBJ2-3, so the J assignment may be wrong. Germline-derived CDR1 and CDR2 are SQVTM and ANQGSEA. There are 14 residues in the CDR3. The CDR3: CSVVRASGSGTQYF. The CDR3, as DNA: TGCAGCGTTGTTCGGGCTAGCGGGAGTGGTACGCAGTATTTT.

This clonotype appeared a few times. V is TRBV7-3 and J is TRBJ2-1, with 11 positions matching TRBD2. Per germline, CDR1 SGHTA and CDR2 FQGTGA. After removal of 5 bases from V and 8 bases from J, the junction contained 35 bases not matched to a gene. The CDR3 totals 24 residues. CDR3 bases: TGTGCCAGCAGCCCCTCCCCGGATAGAAATTGGGCTAGCGGGAGGCGATCTTCTCATTATGAGCAGTTCTTC. Encoded protein: CASSPSPDRNWASGRRSSHYEQFF.

This clonotype was observed at least ten times. The chain carries TRBV12-3 or TRBV12-4 and TRBJ1-5; 8 bases align to TRBD1. The V segment lost 6 bases and the J segment 5 bases; nucleotides outside the gene matches: 9. CDR3 length: 15 residues. DNA for the CDR3: TGTGCCAGCAGAACTAACAGGGGGGGAGATCAGCCCCAGCATTTT. Residues: CASRTNRGGDQPQHF.

This clonotype has ten or more counts. The V gene is TRBV11-2, the J gene TRBJ2-1; D gene ambiguous. CDR3 length: 16 amino acids. Germline V lookup: CDR1 SGHAT, CDR2 FQNNGV. V lost 1 base and J 2 bases, leaving 12 bases between the germline ends. The DNA for the CDR3 is TGTGCCAGCAGCTTAGTGGGCGGCCTGACCTACAATGAGCAGTTCTTC. Protein sequence: CASSLVGGLTYNEQFF.

This clonotype was counted many times. The chain combines TRBV11-2 with TRBJ2-3; 7 bases match TRBD2. The CDR3 sequence is 16 residues long. Germline V gives CDR1 SGHAT, CDR2 FQNNGV. Unmatched junction bases numbered 14, after V lost 5 bases and J lost 6 bases. The CDR3 here is CASSPGLVVRSDTQYF. CDR3 DNA sequence: TGTGCCAGCAGCCCCGGACTAGTAGTACGGTCGGATACGCAGTATTTT.

Ten or more counts support this clonotype. The J gene is TRBJ1-4, the V gene TRBV3-1; TRBD1 might be the D (6 bases). The germline CDR1 and CDR2 sequences are LGHDT and YNNKEL (reference sequence). This CDR3 comprises 14 residues. V lost 4 bases to trimming and J lost 6 bases, with 12 bases between them. The CDR3 sequence: CASSPRTEYEKLFF. In DNA form, the CDR3 reads TGTGCCAGCAGCCCCCGGACAGAGTATGAAAAACTGTTTTTT.

In this sample, this clonotype turned up a few times. This sequence joins TRBV27 and TRBJ2-3; maybe TRBD1 (6 bases). Germline CDR1 and CDR2: MNHEY and SMNVEV (reference sequence). V gave up 2 bases and J gave up 5 bases, with 11 bases separating them. The CDR3 consists of 14 residues. The CDR3 DNA is TGTGCCAGCAGTTTACACAGGGACGGAGATACGCAGTATTTT. Translated, it gives CASSLHRDGDTQYF.

There are many counts of this clonotype. The chain couples TRBV3-1 to TRBJ1-2; maybe TRBD1 (5 bases). CDR3 length equals 15 residues. Germline V gene lookup returns CDR1 LGHDT and CDR2 YNNKEL (reference sequence). V was clipped by 8 bases and J by 4 bases, with 20 bases between them. This chain's CDR3 is CASGTESTSSYGYTF. The CDR3 DNA sequence: TGTGCCAGCGGGACTGAGTCCACGTCCTCCTATGGCTACACCTTC.

In its sample, this clonotype was seen many times. The J gene is TRBJ2-3, the V gene TRBV12-3 or TRBV12-4, with no clear D. The CDR3 has 15 amino acids. With 3 bases removed from V and 1 base from J, the gap between germline ends came to 11 bases. CDR3 DNA: TGTGCCAGCAGTTTCGTTTCGTCGGGCACAGATACGCAGTATTTT. It yields the protein CASSFVSSGTDTQYF.

Ten or more counts support this clonotype. The gene calls are TRBV6-1 and TRBJ2-7, with D perhaps matching TRBD1 or TRBD2 (5 bases each). The germline V gene encodes CDR1 MNHNS and CDR2 SASEGT. V was trimmed by 6 bases and J by 2 bases, leaving 17 bases between them. The CDR3 has 15 residues. CDR3 nucleotide sequence: TGTGCCAGCAGCCGAACATGGGACCCCGCCTACGAGCAGTACTTC. Translated, it gives CASSRTWDPAYEQYF.

On this clonotype itself: This may stem from a read error, because a much larger clone lies one nucleotide away. The V and J genes are TRBV27 and TRBJ2-1; TRBD1 or TRBD2 may be the D gene (7 bases each). V lost 3 bases, J lost 4 bases, and 16 bases lay in between. There are 16 residues in the CDR3. The germline gives CDR1 MNHEY, CDR2 SMNVEV (reference sequence). Here the CDR3 DNA reads TGTGCCAGCAGTTTCCTCGACAGGGAGGGGTACAATGAGCAGTTCTTC. Its protein is CASSFLDREGYNEQFF.

With regard to this clonotype: A much larger clone differs by one base, so this may be a read error. This rearrangement joins TRBV5-1 to TRBJ2-1; D remains unclear. The CDR3 totals 14 residues. Germline loops: CDR1 SGHRS, CDR2 YFSETQ. Trimming stripped 0 bases from V and 12 bases from J, with 16 bases between. The CDR3 loop reads CASSLAPPSYGQFF. The CDR3 DNA is TGCGCCAGCAGCTTGGCGCCCCCCTCGTATGGGCAGTTCTTC.

Worth noting for this clonotype: A much larger clonotype is one base distant, so this may be a read error. This sequence joins TRBV6-2 or TRBV6-3 and TRBJ2-1; 11 bases are a match to TRBD2. CDR3 size: 16 residues. Germline V gene data show CDR1 as MNHEY and CDR2 as SVGEGT. This chain's CDR3 is CASNYSILAGGDEQFF. The CDR3 DNA reads as TGTGCCAGCAATTACTCGATTCTAGCGGGAGGCGATGAGCAGTTCTTC.

This chain joins TRBV4-1 and TRBJ1-1; no firm D call. The germline V gene encodes CDR1 MGHRA and CDR2 YSYEKL. Deletions cut 2 bases from V and 1 base from J, with 11 bases between. The CDR3 is 15 amino acids. CDR3 sequence: CASSQPRISNTEAFF. The CDR3 coding sequence is TGCGCCAGCAGCCAACCCAGGATATCGAACACTGAAGCTTTCTTT.

This clonotype was counted many times. The gene calls are TRBV3-1 and TRBJ1-3, with D possibly matching TRBD1 (6 bases). CDR1 LGHDT and CDR2 YNNKEL come from the germline V gene (reference sequence). The CDR3 length is 15 residues. The germline V and J ends were trimmed by 2 bases and 10 bases, with 18 bases remaining between them. CDR3 nucleotides: TGTGCCAGCAGCCAACGGGACATCGCCGGGGGGACCATATATTTT. Amino acids: CASSQRDIAGGTIYF.

This clonotype was counted only a few times. The chain carries TRBV2 and TRBJ1-4; D not resolved. The CDR3 contains 14 residues. The germline CDR1 and CDR2 sequences are SNHLY and FYNNEI. V was clipped by 7 bases and J by 4 bases, with 13 bases between them. The CDR3 loop is CASIQRIRNEKLFF. In nucleotides, the CDR3 is TGTGCCAGCATACAGCGAATCCGTAATGAAAAACTGTTTTTT.

The chain joins TRBV20-1 to TRBJ2-7; D uncertain. This CDR3 contains 18 residues. Germline values: CDR1 DFQATT, CDR2 SNEGSKA (reference sequence). The V end was cut by 0 bases, the J end by 3 bases, with 24 bases between. CDR3 in DNA: TGCAGTGCTAGAGATTTAGTTTCATCGTTGGGATCCCTCTACGAGCAGTACTTC. Translated: CSARDLVSSLGSLYEQYF.

This clonotype was seen at least ten times. The chain carries TRBV11-3 and TRBJ2-1; perhaps TRBD1 as D (5 bases). CDR1 and CDR2 (germline): SGHNT, YENEEA. Deletions cut 1 base from V and 7 bases from J, with 11 bases between. The CDR3 extends over 14 amino acids. CDR3 nucleotides: TGTGCCAGCAGCTTAGCAGGGCCGAGGAATGAGCAGTTCTTC. Its protein is CASSLAGPRNEQFF. Drawing the rest from reference TRBV11-3 and TRBJ2-1, the complete variable domain is EAGVVQSPRYKIIEKKQPVAFWCNPISGHNTLYWYLQNLGQGPELLIRYENEEAVDDSQLPKDRFSAERLKGVDSTLKIQPAELGDSAVYLCASSLAGPRNEQFFGPGTRLTVL.

This clonotype turned up a few times. This rearrangement joins TRBV5-1 to TRBJ2-5, with D tentatively TRBD2 (5 bases). Germline CDR1 and CDR2: SGHRS and YFSETQ. With 1 base removed from V and 7 bases from J, the gap between germline ends came to 14 bases. The CDR3 totals 14 residues. CDR3: CASSLQSGRGTQYF. Here the CDR3 DNA reads TGCGCCAGCAGCTTGCAAAGCGGCCGGGGGACCCAGTACTTC.

In its sample, this clonotype was seen once. Given a much more abundant clone one base away, this may be a read error. V usage is TRBV2 and J usage is TRBJ1-2, with D possibly matching TRBD1 (6 bases). The CDR3 loop spans 15 amino acids. Germline CDR1 is SNHLY and CDR2 is FYNNEI. The CDR3 loop is CASSETGTPSLGCTF. The CDR3 coding sequence is TGTGCCAGCAGTGAAACCGGGACACCGTCTTTAGGCTGCACCTTC.